This T cell receptor (beta chain) was found in a study of blood T cell repertoires in COVID-19. About the research overall: COVID-19 samples collected from the United States, Italy and Spain covered acute and convalescent phases.

Trimming took off 5 bases at V and 1 base at J, with 6 bases between the two ends. The CDR3 contains 13 residues. Germline V gene lookup returns CDR1 SGHNT and CDR2 YYREEE (reference sequence). Measured with immunoSEQ multiplex PCR; TCRdb has only the in-frame clones, and not every one. The table includes around 130,000 clones, about 85% detected once. The chain has TRBV5-4 and TRBJ2-2, with D unclear. This clonotype originated in a human donor with COVID-19, enrolled during active disease. The donor label of this sample is uncertain. The sequencing input was peripheral blood. This CDR3 is CASRPVNTGELFF. In DNA form, the CDR3 reads TGTGCCAGCAGGCCGGTGAACACCGGGGAGCTGTTTTTT. Full variable domain (rest looked up from reference TRBV5-4 and TRBJ2-2): ETGVTQSPTHLIKTRGQQVTLRCSSQSGHNTVSWYQQALGQGPQFIFQYYREEENGRGNFPPRFSGLQFPNYSSELNVNALELDDSALYLCASRPVNTGELFFGEGSRLTVL.